These T cell receptor beta chains were read from a single sample in a study of shared clonotypes between healthy human individuals. The data were produced by immunoSEQ multiplex PCR, yet TCRdb's version contains in-frame clones alone and is incomplete. This table holds about 2 million clones, just under 95% found once. Material for sequencing was naive CD8+ T cells sorted from blood. These receptors were obtained from a man in his late teens or twenties in good health. Both conserved end residues are part of each CDR3. A D gene is named only where the DNA matches it firmly. Rows give clone size only sometimes, using once, few, many, or a class for an expanded clone.

V gene	J gene	D gene	clone size	CDR3 DNA	CDR3 protein
TRBV27	TRBJ2-3	TRBD2	.	TGTGCCAGCAGTTTAGTATTAGTGGGAGGGCCAGATACGCAGTATTTT	CASSLVLVGGPDTQYF
TRBV6-1	TRBJ1-2	.	.	TGTGCCAGCAGTACAAAATGGGGGATGGGCTATGGCTACACCTTC	CASSTKWGMGYGYTF
TRBV19	TRBJ1-1	TRBD1	.	TGTGCCAGTAGTAACACCGACAGGGTAGGTTGGAACACTGAAGCTTTCTTT	CASSNTDRVGWNTEAFF
TRBV7-9	TRBJ2-5	.	.	TGTGCCAGCTCCTGGCGGGGGCAGGTAGAGACCCAGTACTTC	CASSWRGQVETQYF
TRBV4-3	TRBJ2-5	.	once	TGCGCCAGCAGCCAAGATCGGAGTCTAGCGGAGACCCAGTACTTC	CASSQDRSLAETQYF
TRBV6-5	TRBJ1-5	.	.	TGTGCCAGCACCGAGGGGTTTAATCAGCCCCAGCATTTT	CASTEGFNQPQHF
TRBV6-5	TRBJ1-5	.	.	TGTGCCAGCAGTACCCAGGGCTCAGGGCCCCAGCATTTT	CASSTQGSGPQHF
TRBV11-2	TRBJ2-7	TRBD1	.	TGTGCCAGCAGCTCCGGGACAGGGGACTACGAGCAGTACTTC	CASSSGTGDYEQYF
TRBV2	TRBJ2-1	.	.	TGTGCCAGCTGGTCGCCGAGCTCCTACAATGAGCAGTTCTTC	CASWSPSSYNEQFF
TRBV27	TRBJ1-1	.	.	TGTGCCAGCAGTTTGGTGGGGATGGACACTGAAGCTTTCTTT	CASSLVGMDTEAFF
TRBV6-5	TRBJ1-2	.	.	TGTGCCAGCAGTTACTCTGGGGCGGACGGCATCTATGGCTACACCTTC	CASSYSGADGIYGYTF
TRBV27	TRBJ1-6	TRBD1	.	TGTGCCAGCAGTCAGACAGGGCAGGATTCACCCCTCCACTTT	CASSQTGQDSPLHF
TRBV7-8	TRBJ1-4	TRBD1	.	TGTGCCAGCAGCTTATACAGGGGTGAAAAACTGTTTTTT	CASSLYRGEKLFF
TRBV7-9	TRBJ2-5	.	.	TGTGCCAGCAGCTTAAGGGACGGACAAGAGACCCAGTACTTC	CASSLRDGQETQYF
TRBV4-3	TRBJ1-5	.	.	TGCGCCAGCTCATTGACACATAACCCAAGCAATCAGCCCCAGCATTTT	CASSLTHNPSNQPQHF
TRBV7-6	TRBJ2-7	.	.	TGTGCCAGCAGCTTAGAGGACAGCTCCTACGAGCAGTACTTC	CASSLEDSSYEQYF
TRBV6-5	TRBJ2-1	.	.	TGTGCCAGCAGTTATGGTTCAGGATCCTACAATGAGCAGTTCTTC	CASSYGSGSYNEQFF
TRBV11-2	TRBJ2-3	TRBD2	.	TGTGCCAGCAGCTTAGTTAGCGGGAGCCTGTTTAATACGCAGTATTTT	CASSLVSGSLFNTQYF
TRBV7-2	TRBJ2-5	.	.	TGTGCCAGCAGCTTAATTAGCCAGACCCAGTACTTC	CASSLISQTQYF
TRBV5-5	TRBJ2-7	TRBD1	.	TGTGCCAGCAGCCTAGGAAGACAGGGGGCGTTCGAGCAGTACTTC	CASSLGRQGAFEQYF
TRBV10-3	TRBJ2-7	TRBD1	.	TGTGCCATCAGTGCCCCGGGACAGGGTTACGAGCAGTACTTC	CAISAPGQGYEQYF
TRBV27	TRBJ2-2	TRBD1	.	TGTGCCAGCAGTGGGACAGGGGAGGACGGGGAGCTGTTTTTT	CASSGTGEDGELFF
TRBV30	TRBJ2-6	.	.	TGTGCCTGGAGCGACCTACCTGGGGCCAACGTCCTGACTTTC	CAWSDLPGANVLTF
TRBV27	TRBJ2-7	.	.	TGTGCCAGCAGTTTATTGATGCAGGAGGGGCCAGCCTACGAGCAGTACTTC	CASSLLMQEGPAYEQYF
TRBV5-1	TRBJ2-5	TRBD2	.	TGCGCCAGCAGCTTGGCGGGGACTAGCGGGGGGTCTTCCGAGACCCAGTACTTC	CASSLAGTSGGSSETQYF
TRBV28	TRBJ1-6	.	.	TGTGCCAGCAGTTTACTAGCTAGCTCCTATAATTCACCCCTCCACTTT	CASSLLASSYNSPLHF
TRBV7-2	TRBJ2-1	.	.	TGTGCCAGCAGCCCGGGACAACCCTACAATGAGCAGTTCTTC	CASSPGQPYNEQFF
TRBV9	TRBJ1-2	.	few	TGTGCCAGCAGCGCAGTCTATGGCTACACCTTC	CASSAVYGYTF
TRBV5-6	TRBJ2-7	.	.	TGTGCCAGCAGCTTGGTACGAGGCTACGAGCAGTACTTC	CASSLVRGYEQYF
TRBV29-1	TRBJ1-3	.	.	TGCAGCGTTGAAATCTACAGGGCTGGAAACACCATATATTTT	CSVEIYRAGNTIYF